This T cell receptor (beta chain) was found in a study of T-cell memory formation after mild COVID-19. Study-level results: Whether day 37 second-wave clones are SARS-CoV-2-specific was not confirmed.

TCRdb passed the 5' RACE reads through MiXCR, listing each CDR3 protein once. The sample includes around 200,000 distinct CDR3 sequences, about 18% of them seen just once. Germline V gives CDR1 SGHTA, CDR2 FQGNSA. Trimming took 5 bases from V and 7 from J, leaving 11 bases between them. The CDR3 loop spans 13 amino acids. Regarding this clonotype: Antigen: not known.

The rearrangement links TRBV7-2 to TRBJ2-2; the D is unclear. This sequence was found in a man between 18 and 29 years old who had mild COVID-19 (a few samples of this study predate the infection). Cell type and time point are not known. Material: PBMCs or a T cell subset sorted from them (not recorded which). For the CDR3, the DNA is TGTGCCAGCAGCCCCAGGACGGACGGGGAGCTGTTTTTT. This translates into CASSPRTDGELFF.